The 7 T cell receptor beta chains listed next were all sequenced from one sample in a study of blood T cell repertoires in COVID-19. TCRdb keeps only in-frame clones here, not all; method: immunoSEQ multiplex PCR. The profile covers more than 150,000 clones, with approximately 91% appearing a single time and around 1.9% taken by the ten largest. The specimen sequenced was peripheral blood. The source of these receptors is a man between 65 and 85 years old with active or convalescent COVID-19.

The V call is TRBV27, the J call TRBJ1-1; D gene unclear. The germline V gene encodes CDR1 MNHEY and CDR2 SMNVEV (reference sequence). Trimming took 2 bases from V and 6 from J, leaving 16 bases between them. This CDR3 is built from 15 residues. The CDR3: CASSLMLSGQAEAFF. CDR3 nucleotide sequence: TGTGCCAGCAGTTTAATGCTGAGCGGTCAGGCTGAAGCTTTCTTT.

The V call is TRBV28, the J call TRBJ2-7; 10 nucleotides agree with TRBD2. CDR1 MDHEN and CDR2 SYDVKM come from the germline V gene. CDR3 size: 13 residues. V lost 10 bases, J lost 1 base, and 4 bases stayed unmatched. The CDR3 DNA reads as TGTGCCACGAGCGGGAGGGGGTCCTACGAGCAGTACTTC. Protein sequence: CATSGRGSYEQYF.

This clone appeared a single time. The genes are TRBV10-2 and TRBJ2-1; 13 bases are shared with TRBD2. V lost 5 bases to trimming and J lost 6 bases; unmatched junction nucleotides: 4. Germline V gene data show CDR1 as WSHSY and CDR2 as SAAADI. The length of the CDR3 is 15 residues. CDR3 in DNA: TGCGCCAGCAGTCCGGGACTAGCGGGGCTCAATGAGCAGTTCTTC. This sequence encodes CASSPGLAGLNEQFF.

The table lists this clone with many counts. The chain couples TRBV5-1 to TRBJ2-6, with D perhaps matching TRBD1 (6 bases). The CDR3 totals 17 residues. V gave up 4 bases and J gave up 3 bases, with 17 bases separating them. Looked up from germline, CDR1 is SGHRS and CDR2 is YFSETQ. The CDR3 sequence: CASSERPQGYGANVLTF. CDR3 nucleotide sequence: TGCGCCAGCAGCGAGAGACCACAGGGTTATGGGGCCAACGTCCTGACTTTC.

The CDR3 region is CSASTDSYEQYF. For the CDR3, the DNA is TGCAGTGCTAGTACTGATAGCTACGAGCAGTACTTC. The chain carries TRBV20-1 and TRBJ2-7; no clear D. CDR3 size: 12 residues. V dropped 3 bases and J dropped 3 bases, with 9 bases sitting between them. Germline CDR1 and CDR2: DFQATT and SNEGSKA (reference sequence).

This clone came up once. CDR3 sequence: CASTRGDLQGGRAYGYTF. DNA of the CDR3: TGTGCCAGCACCCGAGGGGACTTACAGGGAGGGAGGGCCTATGGCTACACCTTC. V gene TRBV7-8 combines with J gene TRBJ1-2; a possible D gene is TRBD1 (6 bases). This CDR3 spans 18 amino acids. CDR1 and CDR2 (germline): SGHVS, FQNEAQ. The ends were cut back, 7 bases at V and 4 bases at J, with 28 bases in the middle.

This clone was counted once. The chain is built from TRBV5-4 and TRBJ1-2, with 11 positions matching TRBD1. The CDR3 extends over 14 amino acids. V dropped 4 bases and J dropped 8; count of bases not matched to a gene: 7. Looked up from germline, CDR1 is SGHNT and CDR2 is YYREEE (reference sequence). The CDR3 coding sequence is TGTGCCAGCAGCCGGAGGACAGGGGGCTACGGCTACACCTTC. It specifies CASSRRTGGYGYTF.